This T cell receptor (beta chain) is from a study of T-cell memory formation after mild COVID-19. Study-level points and caveats: Largely, contracting CD4+ clones fell within CM and EM, and contracting CD8+ clones within EMRA.

Germline V lookup: CDR1 MNHEY, CDR2 SMNVEV (reference sequence). The CDR3 covers 14 residues. The junction had 10 bases not matched to a gene; V was cut back by 4 bases and J by 13 bases. This clonotype has at least ten counts. No antigen is known for it. TCRdb reprocessed the 5' RACE reads with MiXCR, giving one entry per CDR3 protein. The sample has 400,000 to 550,000 distinct CDR3 sequences, 25% seen once. The receptor's source is an adult woman who had mild COVID-19 (a few samples of this study predate the infection). Cell type and time point are not known. Sequenced sample: PBMCs or a T cell subset sorted from them (not recorded which). The chain carries TRBV27 and TRBJ2-4; TRBD1 matches at 10 bases. The CDR3 loop reads CASSSTGGASNQYF. CDR3 nucleotides: TGTGCCAGCAGTTCGACAGGGGGCGCGTCTAACCAGTACTTC.